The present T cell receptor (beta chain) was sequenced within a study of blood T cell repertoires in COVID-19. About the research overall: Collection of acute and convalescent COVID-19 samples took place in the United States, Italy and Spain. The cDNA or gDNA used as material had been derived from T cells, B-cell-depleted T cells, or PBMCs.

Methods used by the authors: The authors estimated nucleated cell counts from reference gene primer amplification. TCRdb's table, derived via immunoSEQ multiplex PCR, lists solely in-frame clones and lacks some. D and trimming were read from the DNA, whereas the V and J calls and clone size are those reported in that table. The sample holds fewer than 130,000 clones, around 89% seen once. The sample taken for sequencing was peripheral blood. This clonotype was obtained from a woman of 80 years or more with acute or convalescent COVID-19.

Here the CDR3 DNA reads TGTGCCAGCGGATATGGGGGGTCTAATGAAAAACTGTTTTTT. Translating gives CASGYGGSNEKLFF. The V and J genes are TRBV6-5 and TRBJ1-4; a weak D match, TRBD1 (5 bases). Germline V gene sequence: CDR1 MNHEY, CDR2 SVGAGI. Trimming pared 8 bases from V and 3 bases from J, leaving 13 bases between. The CDR3 spans 14 residues.